A single sample is the source of the 28 T cell receptor beta chains below, sequenced in a study of shared clonotypes between healthy human individuals. Profiling relied on immunoSEQ multiplex PCR, and the TCRdb table lists in-frame clones only, not all of them. This sample has 550,000 to 800,000 clones, with about nine tenths found just once. Sequenced material: memory CD8+ T cells from PBMCs. Stated subset: CD45RO+ cells pooled with CCR7-negative TemRA cells. These receptors were obtained from a man younger than 30 in good health. Some clones in this sample may be carry-over from other donors' samples.

V usage is TRBV28 and J usage is TRBJ2-7; D is undetermined. CDR1 is MDHEN, CDR2 SYDVKM, per germline. The CDR3 is made up of 16 amino acids. V gave up 1 base and J gave up 7 bases, with 20 bases separating them. The CDR3 protein is CASSLSQEGSPWEQYF. The CDR3, as DNA: TGTGCCAGCAGTTTATCCCAAGAAGGATCTCCCTGGGAGCAGTACTTC.

V and J are TRBV19 and TRBJ2-7; D is perhaps TRBD1 (6 bases). The CDR3 is 14 amino acids. In germline, CDR1 is LNHDA, CDR2 SQIVND (reference sequence). Trimming removed 3 bases at V and 5 bases at J, with 14 bases between. The CDR3 DNA follows: TGTGCCAGTAGTATCCGGGACACCGGGGACGAGCAGTACTTC. Encoded protein: CASSIRDTGDEQYF.

The chain carries TRBV19 and TRBJ2-7; TRBD1 matches 8 bases. Germline-derived CDR1 and CDR2 are LNHDA and SQIVND (reference sequence). The CDR3 consists of 12 residues. The junction had 6 bases not matched to a gene; V was cut back by 5 bases and J by 9 bases. The CDR3, as DNA: TGTGCCAGTAGTTACGGACAGGGTGGGCAGTACTTC. Translation gives CASSYGQGGQYF.

The chain uses TRBV19 and TRBJ1-4, with D unclear. The CDR3 sequence is 15 residues long. Per the germline V gene, CDR1 is LNHDA and CDR2 is SQIVND (reference sequence). Trimming took 5 bases from V and 0 from J, leaving 10 bases between them. The CDR3 loop is CASSVGTATNEKLFF. The CDR3 DNA reads as TGTGCCAGTAGTGTAGGAACCGCAACTAATGAAAAACTGTTTTTT.

V usage is TRBV9 and J usage is TRBJ1-1; no reliable D call. The length of the CDR3 is 14 residues. The ends were cut back, 0 bases at V and 1 base at J, with 7 bases in the middle. Per the germline V gene, CDR1 is SGDLS and CDR2 is YYNGEE. The CDR3 sequence: CASSVGTENTEAFF. The DNA for the CDR3 is TGTGCCAGCAGCGTAGGGACGGAGAACACTGAAGCTTTCTTT.

The J gene is TRBJ2-6, the V gene TRBV11-2; no reliable D call. The CDR3 spans 18 residues. CDR1 and CDR2 from the germline V gene are SGHAT and FQNNGV. V lost 5 bases, J lost 0 bases, and 17 bases lay in between. CDR3 loop: CASSPIRVRRSGANVLTF. As DNA, the CDR3 is TGTGCCAGCAGCCCAATCCGGGTCCGCCGCTCTGGGGCCAACGTCCTGACTTTC.

This clone was seen more than once but under ten times. The V and J genes are TRBV5-1 and TRBJ1-4; D ambiguous. Per the germline V gene, CDR1 is SGHRS and CDR2 is YFSETQ. This CDR3 region has 17 residues. V gave up 0 bases and J gave up 0 bases, with 12 bases separating them. CDR3 sequence (DNA): TGCGCCAGCAGCTTGGATGGTCAGGACGCAACTAATGAAAAACTGTTTTTT. Amino acids: CASSLDGQDATNEKLFF.

The gene calls are TRBV27 and TRBJ2-7; D not certain. Trimming stripped 5 bases from V and 7 bases from J, with 18 bases between. The CDR3 covers 14 residues. Germline CDR1 reads MNHEY; CDR2 reads SMNVEV (reference sequence). CDR3 sequence reads: CASSPSMPVREQYF. DNA for the CDR3: TGTGCCAGCAGTCCCTCAATGCCAGTCAGAGAGCAGTACTTC.

V is TRBV27 and J is TRBJ2-7; no clear D gene. Germline V gives CDR1 MNHEY, CDR2 SMNVEV (reference sequence). The CDR3 contains 15 residues. The V end lost 5 bases, the J end lost 3 bases, and 17 bases lay between the germline ends. CDR3 DNA sequence: TGTGCCAGCAGTCCCAGCCTTGGGTTGGGCTACGAGCAGTACTTC. It encodes CASSPSLGLGYEQYF.

The chain combines TRBV9 with TRBJ2-2; D may match TRBD1 or TRBD2 (6 bases each). The CDR3 sequence is 15 residues long. Germline values: CDR1 SGDLS, CDR2 YYNGEE. Trimming took off 5 bases at V and 7 bases at J, with 18 bases between the two ends. The CDR3 sequence is CASSHGSGAVGELFF. DNA of the CDR3: TGTGCCAGCAGTCATGGCTCGGGGGCGGTCGGGGAGCTGTTTTTT.

Points on this clone: Other DNA sequences in the same sample also yield this CDR3. The CDR3 DNA reads TGTGCCAGCAGTTTCCGACCAGGCAGGACCTACGAGCAGTACTTC. It is translated as CASSFRPGRTYEQYF. The chain carries TRBV27 and TRBJ2-7; D unclear. CDR1 is MNHEY, CDR2 SMNVEV, per germline (reference sequence). V was cut by 3 bases and J by 2 bases, with 14 bases left in between. The CDR3 is made up of 15 amino acids.

V gene TRBV9 combines with J gene TRBJ2-1; D perhaps matches TRBD1 (6 bases). V was pared by 0 bases and J by 8 bases, with 15 bases between. The germline CDR1 and CDR2 sequences are SGDLS and YYNGEE. There are 15 residues in the CDR3. The chain's CDR3 is CASSVEGVLRDEQFF. CDR3 in DNA: TGTGCCAGCAGCGTAGAGGGGGTCCTTAGGGATGAGCAGTTCTTC.

This clone was seen a single time. The gene calls are TRBV13 and TRBJ2-3, with 14 bases lining up with TRBD2. CDR1 and CDR2 (germline): PRHDT, FYEKMQ (reference sequence). The CDR3 loop spans 19 amino acids. V lost 5 bases, J lost 1 base, and 11 bases stayed unmatched. The CDR3 sequence: CASSSGTSGSLMGTDTQYF. CDR3 nucleotide sequence: TGTGCCAGCAGCAGTGGGACTAGCGGGAGCCTGATGGGCACAGATACGCAGTATTTT.

This clone was counted once. This chain joins TRBV4-1 and TRBJ2-1; tentatively, D is TRBD1 (6 bases). CDR1 and CDR2 from the germline V gene are MGHRA and YSYEKL. With 1 base removed from V and 0 bases from J, the gap between germline ends came to 25 bases. The CDR3 runs to 21 residues. CDR3 in amino acids: CASSQAGFSVTRTDSYNEQFF. The CDR3 DNA is TGCGCCAGCAGCCAAGCCGGGTTTAGCGTAACAAGGACAGACTCCTACAATGAGCAGTTCTTC.

The genes are TRBV4-2 and TRBJ2-2; D ambiguous. The CDR3 runs to 15 residues. V was cut by 7 bases and J by 5 bases, with 17 bases left in between. Germline V CDR1 and CDR2: LGHNA, YNFKEQ. For the CDR3, the DNA is TGTGCCAGCACCCGCCAGCGTACGGTGACCGGGGAGCTGTTTTTT. Translating gives CASTRQRTVTGELFF.

The chain recombines TRBV29-1 with TRBJ1-2; 9 positions agree with TRBD1. The germline V gene has CDR1 SQVTM and CDR2 ANQGSEA. There are 15 residues in the CDR3. J gave up 4 bases and V 2 bases, and 8 bases lay outside the gene matches. This CDR3 reads CSVEKSRDRAYGYTF. CDR3 DNA: TGCAGCGTTGAAAAGTCTAGGGACAGGGCCTATGGCTACACCTTC.

The CDR3 spells CASSHPAWNTEAFF. The CDR3 DNA is TGTGCCAGCAGTCACCCCGCCTGGAACACTGAAGCTTTCTTT. The J gene is TRBJ1-1, the V gene TRBV6-6; D is undetermined. The germline V gene encodes CDR1 MNHNY and CDR2 SVGAGI (reference sequence). CDR3 size: 14 residues. Trimming removed 5 bases from V and 1 base from J, with 11 bases in between.

The V call is TRBV15, the J call TRBJ1-2; weak D call: TRBD1 (5 bases). Deletions cut 9 bases from V and 7 bases from J, with 18 bases between. This CDR3 is built from 13 residues. Germline-derived CDR1 and CDR2 are LNHNV and YYDKDF (reference sequence). CDR3 in DNA: TGTGCCACGGAAGAGGCGGACACCGGTGGCTACACCTTC. This encodes CATEEADTGGYTF.

Only a few counts were recorded for this clone. This rearrangement joins TRBV28 to TRBJ1-5, with D hard to call. This CDR3 has 13 residues. Germline CDR1 and CDR2: MDHEN and SYDVKM. The V and J ends lost 4 bases and 4 bases respectively, with 8 bases between them. This CDR3 is CASSSSLNQPQHF. The DNA of the CDR3 is TGTGCCAGCAGTTCTAGCTTAAATCAGCCCCAGCATTTT.

The chain has TRBV5-1 and TRBJ2-7, with 7 bases identical to TRBD1. V lost 3 bases, J lost 2 bases, and 14 bases stayed unmatched. Per germline, CDR1 SGHRS and CDR2 YFSETQ. The CDR3 has 17 residues. The CDR3 DNA sequence: TGCGCCAGCAGCTATGGAACAATACAGGGGACCCCCTACGAGCAGTACTTC. It specifies CASSYGTIQGTPYEQYF.

V gene TRBV7-9 combines with J gene TRBJ2-2, with D maybe TRBD2 (6 bases). Per the germline V gene, CDR1 is SEHNR and CDR2 is FQNEAQ (reference sequence). The CDR3 runs to 14 residues. V was cut by 3 bases and J by 5 bases, with 10 bases left in between. The CDR3 sequence is CASSFRDLTGELFF. CDR3 sequence (DNA): TGTGCCAGCAGCTTCCGGGACTTGACCGGGGAGCTGTTTTTT. Based on the CDR3 plus reference TRBV7-9 and TRBJ2-2, the full variable domain is DTGVSQNPRHKITKRGQNVTFRCDPISEHNRLYWYRQTLGQGPEFLTYFQNEAQLEKSRLLSDRFSAERPKGSFSTLEIQRTEQGDSAMYLCASSFRDLTGELFFGEGSRLTVL.

V usage is TRBV29-1 and J usage is TRBJ1-2, with a possible D match to TRBD1 (5 bases). Per germline, CDR1 SQVTM and CDR2 ANQGSEA. Trimming removed 3 bases at V and 0 bases at J, with 14 bases between. This CDR3 comprises 15 residues. The CDR3 spells CSVDGRAGANYGYTF. The CDR3 nucleotides are TGCAGCGTTGATGGTCGGGCGGGGGCTAACTATGGCTACACCTTC.

The J gene is TRBJ2-7, the V gene TRBV6-5; TRBD2 matches at 7 bases. The CDR3 sequence is 14 residues long. Unmatched junction bases numbered 6, after V lost 2 bases and J lost 5 bases. Germline V CDR1 and CDR2: MNHEY, SVGAGI. CDR3 nucleotides: TGTGCCAGCAGTTACAGGGAGGGAACAAACGAGCAGTACTTC. Residues: CASSYREGTNEQYF.

The J gene is TRBJ2-5, the V gene TRBV7-8; 10 bases fit TRBD2. The V and J ends lost 8 bases and 4 bases, in that order; junction bases with no gene match: 13. The CDR3 is made up of 16 amino acids. Germline CDR1 and CDR2: SGHVS and FQNEAQ. The CDR3 DNA reads as TGTGCCAGCTCACTAAGGATAGCGGGAGGATTAGAGACCCAGTACTTC. Its translation: CASSLRIAGGLETQYF.

In this sample, this clone turned up once. The chain links TRBV27 to TRBJ2-7; 7 bases are shared with TRBD1. Losses at the gene ends were 5 bases for V and 0 bases for J; bases not matched to a gene: 10. Germline V lookup: CDR1 MNHEY, CDR2 SMNVEV (reference sequence). The CDR3 runs 16 residues. Here the CDR3 DNA reads TGTGCCAGCAGTGCCTCAACCGGGACAGTCTCCTACGAGCAGTACTTC. Protein: CASSASTGTVSYEQYF.

The V gene is TRBV10-3, the J gene TRBJ1-1; 7 bases match TRBD1. V lost 6 bases to trimming and J lost 0 bases; unmatched junction nucleotides: 4. CDR3 length: 14 amino acids. Germline CDR1 is ENHRY and CDR2 is SYGVKD. CDR3 nucleotides: TGTGCCATCAGACCAGGGGGTGTGAACACTGAAGCTTTCTTT. It codes for CAIRPGGVNTEAFF.

V gene TRBV9 combines with J gene TRBJ2-1, with 12 bases fitting TRBD2. V lost 1 base, J lost 0 bases, and 14 bases stayed unmatched. The germline V gene has CDR1 SGDLS and CDR2 YYNGEE. The CDR3 covers 21 residues. The CDR3 is CASSVLKTSGSSLSSYNEQFF. CDR3 bases: TGTGCCAGCAGCGTACTCAAGACTAGCGGGAGTTCCCTAAGCTCCTACAATGAGCAGTTCTTC. The whole variable domain, filled in from reference TRBV9 and TRBJ2-1, reads DSGVTQTPKHLITATGQRVTLRCSPRSGDLSVYWYQQSLDQGLQFLIQYYNGEERAKGNILERFSAQQFPDLHSELNLSSLELGDSALYFCASSVLKTSGSSLSSYNEQFFGPGTRLTVL.

In DNA form, the CDR3 reads TGTGCCAGCAGTGCCGTTCAGGGGGATTACAATGAGCAGTTCTTC. Protein sequence: CASSAVQGDYNEQFF. The V call is TRBV6-4, the J call TRBJ2-1, with 7 bases lining up with TRBD1. Unmatched junction bases numbered 7, after V lost 4 bases and J lost 4 bases. Germline CDR1 MRHNA, CDR2 SNTAGT. The CDR3 has 15 amino acids.